This entry concerns a single T cell receptor beta chain. What it recognizes is unknown. The library was made from cDNA and included unique molecular identifiers. Roughly 470,000 cDNA molecules came from around 1 to 10 million T cells. TCRdb fed the PCR reads into MiXCR, producing one record per CDR3 protein. The table includes some 500,000 distinct CDR3 sequences, approximately 45% detected once. This entry is derived from a study of post-analysis software for immune sequencing data. Study conclusions and caveats: Compared against controls, patients with multiple sclerosis displayed significantly lower normalized Chao1 diversity. Controls showed lower frequencies than patients for roughly five TRBV segments, and TRBV5-6, TRBV5-1 and TRBV20-1 were among these.

This CDR3 is built from 13 residues. Trimming cost V 8 bases and J 1 base, with 11 bases left between them. CDR1 is SNHLY and CDR2 is FYNNEI in the germline V gene. The rearrangement joins TRBV2 to TRBJ1-1; tentative D call: TRBD1 (5 bases). The TCR originated in a girl under 18 with multiple sclerosis. The sequenced material came from blood. CDR3 DNA: TGTGCCAGCGAGAGGGGATGGAACACTGAAGCTTTCTTT. This codes for CASERGWNTEAFF.